A selection of T cell receptor beta chains follows, all from one sample in a study of cytomegalovirus exposure and HLA in healthy donors. This table comes from immunoSEQ multiplex PCR, and its TCRdb copy is limited to in-frame clones, with some not included. The data hold approximately 160,000 clones, with approximately 79% observed a single time. The material sequenced was PBMCs. These receptors were taken from a human donor in good health. Each CDR3 is given with its conserved first and last residue. A D gene is named only where the DNA matches it firmly. Not all rows give a size; the values are once, few, many and, for expanded clones, a class.

j_call	cdr3_length	v_call	clone_size	d_call	cdr3_aa	cdr3_nt
TRBJ1-4	14	TRBV10-1	NA	NA	CASSESGGGEKLFF	TGCGCCAGCAGTGAGTCCGGGGGAGGTGAAAAACTGTTTTTT
TRBJ1-1	13	TRBV13	NA	NA	CASSLEGVTEAFF	TGTGCCAGCAGCCTAGAGGGGGTTACTGAAGCTTTCTTT
TRBJ1-1	13	TRBV6-1	NA	TRBD1	CASRQGAITEAFF	TGTGCCAGCAGACAGGGGGCTATCACTGAAGCTTTCTTT
TRBJ1-4	15	TRBV25-1	few	NA	CASSEYRLRDEKLFF	TGTGCCAGCAGTGAATACCGTCTACGAGATGAAAAACTGTTTTTT
TRBJ2-6	17	TRBV28	NA	TRBD2	CASSLYRGGAGANVLTF	TGTGCCAGCAGTTTATATCGCGGGGGGGCTGGGGCCAACGTCCTGACTTTC
TRBJ2-3	16	TRBV27	NA	NA	CASSFVISGPRDTQYF	TGTGCCAGCAGTTTCGTGATTAGCGGTCCCCGGGATACGCAGTATTTT
TRBJ1-2	13	TRBV5-4	NA	TRBD1	CASSLEGAYGYTF	TGTGCCAGCAGCTTGGAGGGGGCCTATGGCTACACCTTC
TRBJ2-5	15	TRBV4-3	NA	NA	CASSQEGGSSETQYF	TGCGCCAGCAGCCAAGAAGGCGGCAGCTCAGAGACCCAGTACTTC
TRBJ2-1	15	TRBV9	NA	NA	CASSVVGGPRNEQFF	TGTGCCAGCAGCGTAGTCGGGGGGCCGAGGAATGAGCAGTTCTTC
TRBJ1-2	13	TRBV7-2	NA	NA	CASSLGLSYGYTF	TGTGCCAGCAGCTTGGGGCTATCCTATGGCTACACCTTC
TRBJ1-2	14	TRBV6-5	NA	NA	CASSYDRRAGGYTF	TGTGCCAGCAGTTACGATCGGAGGGCAGGTGGCTACACCTTC
TRBJ2-3	18	TRBV4-3	NA	TRBD2	CASSQEVGLAGARDTQYF	TGCGCCAGCAGCCAAGAAGTTGGACTAGCGGGGGCGCGAGATACGCAGTATTTT
TRBJ1-1	14	TRBV4-3	NA	NA	CASSSVGARTEAFF	TGCGCCAGCAGCTCAGTAGGGGCAAGGACTGAAGCTTTCTTT
TRBJ2-5	14	TRBV5-4	NA	NA	CASSSRDLRETQYF	TGTGCCAGCAGCTCTCGGGACTTACGAGAGACCCAGTACTTC
TRBJ2-1	13	TRBV6-5	NA	TRBD2	CASSRLAWGEQFF	TGTGCCAGCAGCCGACTAGCCTGGGGTGAGCAGTTCTTC
TRBJ1-2	14	TRBV4-3	NA	TRBD1	CASSLDRGPCGYTF	TGCGCCAGCAGCCTAGACAGGGGGCCGTGTGGCTACACCTTC
TRBJ1-1	17	TRBV5-1	NA	NA	CASSLRGMGLQNTEAFF	TGCGCCAGCAGCTTGAGGGGGATGGGGCTACAGAACACTGAAGCTTTCTTT
TRBJ2-7	15	TRBV11-2	NA	TRBD1	CASSPLGDRYYEQYF	TGTGCCAGCAGCCCCCTCGGGGACAGGTACTACGAGCAGTACTTC
TRBJ2-5	14	TRBV19	NA	TRBD1	CASSTGTGSETQYF	TGTGCCAGTAGTACCGGGACAGGGTCAGAGACCCAGTACTTC
TRBJ2-5	14	TRBV9	few	TRBD2	CASSPSGGAETQYF	TGTGCCAGCAGCCCAAGCGGGGGGGCAGAGACCCAGTACTTC